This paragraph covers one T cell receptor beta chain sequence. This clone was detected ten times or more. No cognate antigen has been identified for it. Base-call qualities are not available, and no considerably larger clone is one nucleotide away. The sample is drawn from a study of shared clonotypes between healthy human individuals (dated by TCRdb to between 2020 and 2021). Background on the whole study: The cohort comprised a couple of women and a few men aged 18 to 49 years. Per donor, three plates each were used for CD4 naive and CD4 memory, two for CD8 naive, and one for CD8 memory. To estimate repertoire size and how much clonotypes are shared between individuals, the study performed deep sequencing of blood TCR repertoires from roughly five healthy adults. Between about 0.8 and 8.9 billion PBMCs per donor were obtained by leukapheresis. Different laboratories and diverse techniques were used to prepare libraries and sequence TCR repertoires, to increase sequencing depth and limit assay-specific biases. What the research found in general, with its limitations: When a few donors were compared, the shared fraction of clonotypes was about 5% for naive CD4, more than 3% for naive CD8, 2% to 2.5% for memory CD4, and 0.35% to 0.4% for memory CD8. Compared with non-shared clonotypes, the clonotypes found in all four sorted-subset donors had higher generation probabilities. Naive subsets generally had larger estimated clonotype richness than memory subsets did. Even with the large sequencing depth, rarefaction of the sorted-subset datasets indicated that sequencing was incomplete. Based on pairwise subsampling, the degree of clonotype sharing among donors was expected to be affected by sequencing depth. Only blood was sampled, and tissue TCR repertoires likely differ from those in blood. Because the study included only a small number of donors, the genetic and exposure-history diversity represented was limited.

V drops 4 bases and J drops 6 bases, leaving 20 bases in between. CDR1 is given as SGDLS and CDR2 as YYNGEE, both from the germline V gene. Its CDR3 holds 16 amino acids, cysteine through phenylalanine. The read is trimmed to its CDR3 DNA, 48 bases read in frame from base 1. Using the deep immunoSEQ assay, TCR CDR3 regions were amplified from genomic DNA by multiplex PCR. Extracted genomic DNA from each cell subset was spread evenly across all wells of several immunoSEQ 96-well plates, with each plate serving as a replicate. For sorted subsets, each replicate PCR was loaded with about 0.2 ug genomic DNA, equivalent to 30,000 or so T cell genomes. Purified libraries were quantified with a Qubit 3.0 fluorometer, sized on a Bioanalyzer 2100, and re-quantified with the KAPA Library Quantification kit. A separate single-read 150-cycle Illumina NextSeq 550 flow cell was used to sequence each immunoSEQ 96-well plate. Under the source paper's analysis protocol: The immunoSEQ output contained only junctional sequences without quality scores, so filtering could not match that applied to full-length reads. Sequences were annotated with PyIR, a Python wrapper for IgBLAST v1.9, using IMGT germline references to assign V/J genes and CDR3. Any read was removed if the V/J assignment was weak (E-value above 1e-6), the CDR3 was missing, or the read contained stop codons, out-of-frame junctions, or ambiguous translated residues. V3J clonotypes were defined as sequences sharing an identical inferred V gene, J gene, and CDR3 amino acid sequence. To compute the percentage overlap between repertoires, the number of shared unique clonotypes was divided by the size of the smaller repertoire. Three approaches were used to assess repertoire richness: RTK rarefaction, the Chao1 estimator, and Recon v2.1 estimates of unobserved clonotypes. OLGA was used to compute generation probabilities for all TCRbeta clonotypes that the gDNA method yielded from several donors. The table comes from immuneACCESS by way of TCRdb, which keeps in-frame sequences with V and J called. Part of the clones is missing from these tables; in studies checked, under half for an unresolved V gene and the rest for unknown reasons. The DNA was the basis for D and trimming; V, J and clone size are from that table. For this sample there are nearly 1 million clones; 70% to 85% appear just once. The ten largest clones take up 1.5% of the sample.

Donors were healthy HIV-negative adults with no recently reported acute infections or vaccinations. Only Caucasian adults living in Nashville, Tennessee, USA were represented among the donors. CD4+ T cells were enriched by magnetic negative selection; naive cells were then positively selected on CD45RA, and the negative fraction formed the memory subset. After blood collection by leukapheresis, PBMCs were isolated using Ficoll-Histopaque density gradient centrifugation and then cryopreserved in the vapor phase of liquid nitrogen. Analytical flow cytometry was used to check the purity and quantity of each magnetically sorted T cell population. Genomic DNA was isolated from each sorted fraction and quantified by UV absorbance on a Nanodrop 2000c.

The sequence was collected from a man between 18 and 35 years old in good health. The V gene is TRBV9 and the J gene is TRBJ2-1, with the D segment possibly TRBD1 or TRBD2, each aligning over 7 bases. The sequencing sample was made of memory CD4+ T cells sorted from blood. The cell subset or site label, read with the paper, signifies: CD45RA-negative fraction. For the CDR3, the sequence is CASSPTGRERGNEQFF. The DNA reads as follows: TGTGCCAGCAGCCCGACAGGGCGGGAGCGGGGCAATGAGCAGTTCTTC.